The 4 T cell receptor beta chains below come from one sample, sequenced in a study of post-analysis software for immune sequencing data. General study results and limits: Roughly 5 TRBV segments occurring more often in patients than controls included TRBV5-6, TRBV5-1 and TRBV20-1.

The antigens of these receptors remain unknown. cDNA libraries of TCR beta carried unique molecular identifiers. TCRdb recomputed calls from the PCR reads with MiXCR, one row per CDR3 protein. Of 750,000 to 900,000 distinct CDR3 sequences in the sample, about 43% were seen once. Material for sequencing was blood. The receptors shown here come from a girl between 5 and 17 years old with multiple sclerosis.

The V gene is TRBV6-5, the J gene TRBJ2-7, with D possibly TRBD1 on 5 matching bases. Trimming removed 3 bases from V and 6 bases from J, with 15 bases in between. CDR1 and CDR2 (germline): MNHEY, SVGAGI. The CDR3 covers 14 residues. For the CDR3, the DNA is TGTGCCAGCAGTTATTCAGGGCCCCATACCGAGCAGTACTTC. This sequence encodes CASSYSGPHTEQYF.

This clonotype was counted at least ten times. The V gene is TRBV2, the J gene TRBJ2-7, with 8 positions matching TRBD2. The CDR3 is made up of 14 amino acids. V lost 4 bases and J lost 2; bases outside the gene matches: 4. Germline CDR1 and CDR2: SNHLY and FYNNEI. CDR3 sequence reads: CASSAGLAPYEQYF. As DNA, the CDR3 is TGTGCCAGCAGTGCCGGACTAGCCCCCTACGAGCAGTACTTC.

The V call is TRBV12-3 or TRBV12-4, the J call TRBJ1-5; no reliable D call. The CDR3 sequence is 13 residues long. V was shortened by 2 bases and J by 7 bases, with 9 bases between the two germline ends. CDR3 DNA sequence: TGTGCCAGCAGTTTAACCGAATTACAGCCCCAGCATTTT. It specifies CASSLTELQPQHF.

Only a few counts were recorded for this clonotype. V usage is TRBV6-6 and J usage is TRBJ1-1; weak D call: TRBD1 (5 bases). V lost 5 bases to trimming and J lost 8 bases, with 15 bases between them. Germline-derived CDR1 and CDR2 are MNHNY and SVGAGI (reference sequence). This CDR3 is built from 13 residues. For the CDR3, the DNA is TGTGCCAGCAGTGGGGCCGGGGAATCGGAAGCTTTCTTT. Protein sequence: CASSGAGESEAFF.